These 21 T cell receptor beta chains were sequenced from one sample in a study of a mutant IDH1 vaccine in newly diagnosed glioma (dated by TCRdb to the early 2020s). Libraries were constructed by the immunoSEQ multiplex PCR assay. In TCRdb, the immuneACCESS table is reduced to in-frame sequences with V and J assigned. These tables do not hold every clone; where another copy was compared, an unresolved V gene accounts for under half, and the others remain unexplained. This sample comprises roughly 110,000 clones, about 90% of them detected only once. The top ten clones comprise 0.5% to 0.65% of the sample. Interpreted using the paper, the time point label stands for: week 11, during vaccination. A 20-mer mutant IDH1 peptide at 300 micrograms in Montanide made up each vaccine dose, which was injected subcutaneously together with topical imiquimod. No antigens are known for them. This specimen consisted of PBMCs, obtained from a glioma patient whose treatment included an IDH1 peptide vaccine. The receptors were gathered from a woman aged 45-65 years with glioma.

The chain recombines TRBV10-3 with TRBJ1-1; unclear D gene. From germline, CDR1 is ENHRY and CDR2 SYGVKD. The CDR3 totals 13 residues. V dropped 6 bases and J dropped 1 base, with 9 bases sitting between them. CDR3 amino acids: CAIRETGNTEAFF. The CDR3 region has the DNA TGTGCCATCAGAGAAACGGGGAACACTGAAGCTTTCTTT.

The chain is built from TRBV9 and TRBJ2-2, with TRBD2 identical over 9 bases. The CDR3 is made up of 16 amino acids. J was trimmed by 3 bases and V by 3 bases; bases with no gene match: 6. The germline CDR1 and CDR2 sequences are SGDLS and YYNGEE. CDR3 sequence: CASSARLAEDTGELFF. CDR3 in DNA: TGTGCCAGCAGCGCCCGACTAGCGGAAGACACCGGGGAGCTGTTTTTT.

The chain employs TRBV7-6 and TRBJ2-7; 8 nucleotides line up with TRBD1. J was trimmed by 5 bases and V by 8 bases; bases with no gene match: 5. This CDR3 region has 12 residues. CDR1 is SGHVS, CDR2 FNYEAQ, per germline. CDR3 sequence reads: CASRDRYNEQYF. The CDR3 region has the DNA TGTGCCAGCCGGGACAGGTATAACGAGCAGTACTTC.

The chain joins TRBV28 to TRBJ2-1; 8 bases map to TRBD2. The CDR3 runs 13 residues. Germline CDR1 reads MDHEN; CDR2 reads SYDVKM. With V trimmed by 3 bases and J by 12 bases, 7 bases remained unmatched. CDR3 sequence reads: CASSFLGLGWQFF. The CDR3 region has the DNA TGTGCCAGCAGTTTCCTGGGACTAGGGTGGCAGTTCTTC.

There are a few counts of this clone. The chain recombines TRBV2 with TRBJ1-1; 9 nucleotides line up with TRBD1. Trimming at V came to 6 bases and at J to 0 bases, leaving 2 bases not matched to a gene. Germline V gene lookup returns CDR1 SNHLY and CDR2 FYNNEI. This CDR3 region has 14 residues. CDR3 sequence reads: CASRGQGMNTEAFF. The CDR3 DNA follows: TGTGCCAGCAGGGGACAGGGTATGAACACTGAAGCTTTCTTT.

The rearrangement uses TRBV5-3 and TRBJ2-6, with D possibly being TRBD2 (5 bases). TRBV5-3 is classed as an ORF, of uncertain function. V lost 3 bases and J lost 0, with 16 bases in between. This CDR3 is 18 amino acids long. The CDR3 loop reads CARSWPWVGSSGANVLTF. Here the CDR3 DNA reads TGTGCCAGAAGCTGGCCTTGGGTTGGGAGCTCTGGGGCCAACGTCCTGACTTTC.

The rearrangement joins TRBV7-9 to TRBJ2-4, with 9 bases that match TRBD2. This CDR3 has 16 residues. J lost 7 bases, V lost 3 bases, and 10 bases had no gene match. The germline CDR1 and CDR2 sequences are SEHNR and FQNEAQ (reference sequence). The CDR3 loop is CASSFPSGIIRNIQYF. In nucleotides, the CDR3 is TGTGCCAGCAGCTTCCCTAGCGGGATCATTAGGAACATTCAGTACTTC.

The chain recombines TRBV4-1 with TRBJ1-1, with D hard to call. CDR1 and CDR2 from the germline V gene are MGHRA and YSYEKL. With 4 bases removed from V and 1 base from J, the gap between germline ends came to 13 bases. The CDR3 contains 15 residues. The CDR3 reads CASSLGPGANTEAFF. DNA for the CDR3: TGCGCCAGCAGCCTGGGTCCGGGAGCGAACACTGAAGCTTTCTTT.

This rearrangement joins TRBV28 to TRBJ1-5; D is unresolved. V lost 1 base to trimming and J lost 3 bases, with 10 bases between them. Germline V CDR1 and CDR2: MDHEN, SYDVKM. The CDR3 loop spans 15 amino acids. CDR3 sequence: CASSLSTRLNQPQHF. CDR3 sequence (DNA): TGTGCCAGCAGTTTATCCACACGTCTCAATCAGCCCCAGCATTTT.

The chain joins TRBV21-1 to TRBJ1-2. TRBV21-1 corresponds to a pseudogene. The CDR3 is 14 residues long. CDR3 protein: CASSKPGTDYGYTF. Written as DNA, the CDR3 is TGTGCCAGCAGCAAACCCGGGACGGACTATGGCTACACCTTC.

The chain joins TRBV7-2 to TRBJ1-4; TRBD1 agrees at 8 bases. The germline gives CDR1 SGHTA, CDR2 FQGNSA. Trimming removed 6 bases from V and 1 base from J; junction bases left unmatched: 7. The CDR3 has 16 amino acids. CDR3 sequence: CASSYGTGLTNEKLFF. DNA for the CDR3: TGTGCCAGCAGTTACGGGACAGGCCTAACTAATGAAAAACTGTTTTTT. Supplemented by reference TRBV7-2 and TRBJ1-4, the full variable domain reads GAGVSQSPSNKVTEKGKDVELRCDPISGHTALYWYRQSLGQGLEFLIYFQGNSAPDKSGLPSDRFSAERTGGSVSTLTIQRTQQEDSAVYLCASSYGTGLTNEKLFFGSGTQLSVL.

V usage is TRBV5-6 and J usage is TRBJ2-5, with a weak D call TRBD2 (5 bases). This CDR3 comprises 14 residues. CDR1 SGHDT and CDR2 YYEEEE come from the germline V gene. Trimming removed 1 base at V and 5 bases at J, with 12 bases between. CDR3 sequence: CASSLSWEWETQYF. The CDR3 coding sequence is TGTGCCAGCAGCTTGTCATGGGAGTGGGAGACCCAGTACTTC.

J is TRBJ1-5 and V is TRBV19; D uncertain. Germline CDR1 and CDR2: LNHDA and SQIVND (reference sequence). The CDR3 contains 17 residues. Trimming left V 3 bases short and J 7 bases short, with 22 bases between. The CDR3 coding sequence is TGTGCCAGTAGTATGGTAATTTCGTGGTTAGGTGGGCAGCCCCAGCATTTT. Translating gives CASSMVISWLGGQPQHF.

For the CDR3, the DNA is TGTGCCACCAGCAGAGTCCTTGGGTTTATTAGCTCCTACAATGAGCAGTTCTTC. Protein sequence: CATSRVLGFISSYNEQFF. The chain employs TRBV15 and TRBJ2-1, with D unclear. V lost 1 base and J lost 0, with 16 bases in between. The germline V gene encodes CDR1 LNHNV and CDR2 YYDKDF (reference sequence). This CDR3 is 18 amino acids long.

This rearrangement joins TRBV18 to TRBJ1-1; tentatively, D is TRBD1 (6 bases). Germline CDR1 and CDR2: KGHSH and LQKENI. Trimming took 3 bases from V and 3 from J, leaving 14 bases between them. The CDR3 sequence is 15 residues long. CDR3 amino acids: CASSPGKGGDTEAFF. In DNA, the CDR3 is TGTGCCAGCTCACCGGGGAAGGGGGGGGACACTGAAGCTTTCTTT.

The chain employs TRBV28 and TRBJ1-1; D uncertain. Per the germline V gene, CDR1 is MDHEN and CDR2 is SYDVKM. This CDR3 is built from 14 residues. V lost 8 bases and J 4 bases, leaving 17 bases between the germline ends. The CDR3 coding sequence is TGTGCCAGCGATACCTCCCGGGTTTTCACTGAAGCTTTCTTT. Translated, it gives CASDTSRVFTEAFF.

The chain carries TRBV5-4 and TRBJ2-3, with 9 bases identical to TRBD2. CDR1 is SGHNT and CDR2 is YYREEE in the germline V gene (reference sequence). The CDR3 runs 16 residues. Trimming at V came to 4 bases and at J to 3 bases, leaving 9 bases not matched to a gene. CDR3 in DNA: TGTGCCAGCAGCCAGGCTCTAGCGGGAAGGACAGATACGCAGTATTTT. Translated: CASSQALAGRTDTQYF.

The chain employs TRBV6-5 and TRBJ2-6; 7 bases align to TRBD1. Per the germline V gene, CDR1 is MNHEY and CDR2 is SVGAGI. CDR3 length equals 15 residues. The V and J ends lost 4 bases and 4 bases, in that order; junction bases with no gene match: 4. The DNA of the CDR3 is TGTGCCAGCAGTTTGACAGGGACAGGGGCCAACGTCCTGACTTTC. Translation gives CASSLTGTGANVLTF.

The chain combines TRBV9 with TRBJ2-2; 8 bases fit TRBD2. The CDR3 covers 15 residues. The junction had 4 bases not matched to a gene; V was cut back by 0 bases and J by 6 bases. Germline assignment: CDR1 SGDLS and CDR2 YYNGEE. The CDR3 nucleotides are TGTGCCAGCAGCGTAGGGGCAGCGGGAGCCGGGGAGCTGTTTTTT. Its protein product is CASSVGAAGAGELFF.

The chain uses TRBV11-3 and TRBJ2-1; 7 bases match TRBD2. In germline, CDR1 is SGHNT, CDR2 YENEEA. This CDR3 has 15 amino acids. The trim removed 5 bases at V and 4 bases at J, leaving 8 bases unmatched. CDR3 coding DNA: TGTGCCAGCAGCCCAGAAAGCGGGATTTACAATGAGCAGTTCTTC. It translates to CASSPESGIYNEQFF.

The chain joins TRBV5-4 to TRBJ2-3; D may match TRBD1 or TRBD2 (5 bases each). CDR3 size: 16 residues. Germline values: CDR1 SGHNT, CDR2 YYREEE (reference sequence). V was clipped by 3 bases and J by 2 bases, with 16 bases between them. CDR3 region: CASSSRGAANTDTQYF. The DNA for the CDR3 is TGTGCCAGCAGCTCCCGAGGGGCGGCTAACACAGATACGCAGTATTTT. The variable domain in full, completed from reference TRBV5-4 and TRBJ2-3, reads ETGVTQSPTHLIKTRGQQVTLRCSSQSGHNTVSWYQQALGQGPQFIFQYYREEENGRGNFPPRFSGLQFPNYSSELNVNALELDDSALYLCASSSRGAANTDTQYFGPGTRLTVL.